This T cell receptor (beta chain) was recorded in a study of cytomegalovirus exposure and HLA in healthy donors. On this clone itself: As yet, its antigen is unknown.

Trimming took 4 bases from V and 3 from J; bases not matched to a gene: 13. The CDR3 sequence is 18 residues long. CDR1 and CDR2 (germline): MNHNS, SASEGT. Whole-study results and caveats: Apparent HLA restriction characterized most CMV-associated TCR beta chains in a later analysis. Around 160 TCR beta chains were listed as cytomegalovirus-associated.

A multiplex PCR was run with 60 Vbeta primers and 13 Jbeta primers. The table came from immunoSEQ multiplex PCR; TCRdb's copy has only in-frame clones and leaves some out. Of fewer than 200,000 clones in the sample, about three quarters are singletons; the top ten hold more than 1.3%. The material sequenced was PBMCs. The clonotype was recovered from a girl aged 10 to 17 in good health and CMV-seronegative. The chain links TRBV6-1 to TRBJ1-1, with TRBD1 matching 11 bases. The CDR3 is CASSARLPGQGGDTEAFF. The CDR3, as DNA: TGTGCCAGCAGTGCGAGATTACCGGGACAGGGGGGGGACACTGAAGCTTTCTTT.